A selection of T cell receptor beta chains follows, all from one sample in a study of OX40 agonist ivuxolimab in advanced cancers. Assay used: immunoSEQ multiplex PCR; TCRdb lists only in-frame clones, some missing. Here the sample spans 20,000 to 30,000 clones, about 85% being singletons. The sequencing here drew on CD4+ or CD8+ T cells sorted from blood, taken in a trial of the OX40 agonist ivuxolimab. These receptors were obtained from an adult with an advanced solid tumor such as melanoma, head and neck, liver or kidney cancer. Both conserved end residues are part of each CDR3. D genes are given only for firm matches. Clone size is stated in some rows and not others, as once, few, many or a class when expanded.

v_call: TRBV7-9; clone_size: .; d_call: .; j_call: TRBJ2-2; cdr3_nt: TGTGCCAGCAGCTTAGCTGGGGCAGGGCGCGGCACCGGGGAGCTGTTTTTT; cdr3_aa: CASSLAGAGRGTGELFF
v_call: TRBV5-6; clone_size: .; d_call: .; j_call: TRBJ2-3; cdr3_nt: TGTGCCAGCAGCTGGACCTCAGATACGCAGTATTTT; cdr3_aa: CASSWTSDTQYF
v_call: TRBV13; clone_size: .; d_call: .; j_call: TRBJ2-5; cdr3_nt: TGTGCCAGCAGCGACGGGACGGAAGAGACCCAGTACTTC; cdr3_aa: CASSDGTEETQYF
v_call: TRBV7-9; clone_size: .; d_call: .; j_call: TRBJ2-5; cdr3_nt: TGTGCCAGCAGCTTAGGGGGGGCCCAAGAGACCCAGTACTTC; cdr3_aa: CASSLGGAQETQYF
v_call: TRBV11-2; clone_size: .; d_call: TRBD2; j_call: TRBJ2-5; cdr3_nt: TGTGCCAGCAGCTTAGATGGACTAGCGGGTCGGGAGACCCAGTACTTC; cdr3_aa: CASSLDGLAGRETQYF
v_call: TRBV25-1; clone_size: .; d_call: .; j_call: TRBJ1-4; cdr3_nt: TGTGCCAGCAGCGGGACCCAGCGAACCTCTGCAACTAATGAAAAACTGTTTTTT; cdr3_aa: CASSGTQRTSATNEKLFF
v_call: TRBV4-1; clone_size: .; d_call: TRBD1; j_call: TRBJ1-1; cdr3_nt: TGCGCCAGCAGCCTTCGGACAGGCCCTGAAGCTTTCTTT; cdr3_aa: CASSLRTGPEAFF
v_call: TRBV7-2; clone_size: .; d_call: TRBD1; j_call: TRBJ1-1; cdr3_nt: TGTGCCAGCAGCTCGGACAGGTGGCGGACTGAAGCTTTCTTT; cdr3_aa: CASSSDRWRTEAFF
v_call: TRBV25-1; clone_size: .; d_call: .; j_call: TRBJ2-1; cdr3_nt: TGTGCCAGCAGTGATCGAGGGGCCGTCTCGGATGAGCAGTTCTTC; cdr3_aa: CASSDRGAVSDEQFF
v_call: TRBV7-9; clone_size: few; d_call: .; j_call: TRBJ1-1; cdr3_nt: TGTGCCAGCAGGCAGGCTGAAGCTTTCTTT; cdr3_aa: CASRQAEAFF
v_call: TRBV7-9; clone_size: .; d_call: .; j_call: TRBJ1-1; cdr3_nt: TGTGCCAGCAGCCCCGGACGGATGAACACTGAAGCTTTCTTT; cdr3_aa: CASSPGRMNTEAFF
v_call: TRBV5-6; clone_size: few; d_call: .; j_call: TRBJ2-5; cdr3_nt: TGTGCCAGCAGCGACAGCCGGAAGACAGTCCAAGAGACCCAGTACTTC; cdr3_aa: CASSDSRKTVQETQYF
v_call: TRBV6-6; clone_size: .; d_call: .; j_call: TRBJ1-2; cdr3_nt: TGTGCCAGCAGTTACTACCTAGGCGAAGGCGGCTACACCTTC; cdr3_aa: CASSYYLGEGGYTF
v_call: TRBV9; clone_size: once; d_call: TRBD2; j_call: TRBJ2-7; cdr3_nt: TGTGCCAGCAGCCGATTGGGTGGCGGGAGTATCGACGAGCAGTACTTC; cdr3_aa: CASSRLGGGSIDEQYF
v_call: TRBV21-1; clone_size: .; d_call: .; j_call: TRBJ2-4; cdr3_nt: TGTGCCAGCAGCAAAGTAGGGTACTTC; cdr3_aa: CASSKVGYF
v_call: TRBV9; clone_size: once; d_call: TRBD2; j_call: TRBJ2-7; cdr3_nt: TGTGCCAGCAGCGCCCACCTAGCGGGCCTGGGCTCCGAGCAGTACTTC; cdr3_aa: CASSAHLAGLGSEQYF
v_call: TRBV14; clone_size: .; d_call: .; j_call: TRBJ2-7; cdr3_nt: TGTGCCAGCAGCCAACAGACTAGGATCGACGAGCAGTACTTC; cdr3_aa: CASSQQTRIDEQYF
v_call: TRBV27; clone_size: once; d_call: .; j_call: TRBJ1-5; cdr3_nt: TGTGCCAGCAGTTTGACAGGTAGCAATCAGCCCCAGCATTTT; cdr3_aa: CASSLTGSNQPQHF
v_call: TRBV27; clone_size: .; d_call: .; j_call: TRBJ2-7; cdr3_nt: TGTGCCAGCCGGAGGTCTGGTCCGATCTACGAGCAGTACTTC; cdr3_aa: CASRRSGPIYEQYF
v_call: TRBV7-6; clone_size: .; d_call: TRBD2; j_call: TRBJ2-1; cdr3_nt: TGTGCCAGCAGCCCGGGACTAGCGGGAGGTCGTAGTTCCTACAATGAGCAGTTCTTC; cdr3_aa: CASSPGLAGGRSSYNEQFF
v_call: TRBV9; clone_size: .; d_call: TRBD1; j_call: TRBJ1-6; cdr3_nt: TGTGCCAGCAGCCCGGGACAGGGAGCTTCACCCCTCCACTTT; cdr3_aa: CASSPGQGASPLHF
v_call: TRBV6-5; clone_size: few; d_call: .; j_call: TRBJ2-7; cdr3_nt: TGTGCCAGCACCCTGGAACTGGACTACGAGCAGTACTTC; cdr3_aa: CASTLELDYEQYF
v_call: TRBV4-2; clone_size: once; d_call: TRBD1; j_call: TRBJ1-4; cdr3_nt: TGTGCCAGCAGCCTCCCCTTGGGGACAGTTGAAAAACTGTTTTTT; cdr3_aa: CASSLPLGTVEKLFF
v_call: TRBV6-5; clone_size: .; d_call: .; j_call: TRBJ2-4; cdr3_nt: TGTGCCAGCAAACCACCAGGGGGGGACATTCAGTACTTC; cdr3_aa: CASKPPGGDIQYF
v_call: TRBV28; clone_size: .; d_call: .; j_call: TRBJ2-3; cdr3_nt: TGTGCCAGCAGTTCCCCGGGACCGCAAAGGCAGTATTTT; cdr3_aa: CASSSPGPQRQYF
v_call: TRBV9; clone_size: .; d_call: .; j_call: TRBJ2-3; cdr3_nt: TGTGCCAGCAGCGTAGAGCTCGGCTTCACAGATACGCAGTATTTT; cdr3_aa: CASSVELGFTDTQYF
v_call: TRBV4-3; clone_size: .; d_call: TRBD1; j_call: TRBJ2-2; cdr3_nt: TGCGCCAGCAGCCCTACAGGGGGGTCTTACGGGGAGCTGTTTTTT; cdr3_aa: CASSPTGGSYGELFF
v_call: TRBV29-1; clone_size: .; d_call: .; j_call: TRBJ1-1; cdr3_nt: TGCAGCGTTGTTTCTAGGAACACTGAAGCTTTCTTT; cdr3_aa: CSVVSRNTEAFF
v_call: TRBV4-3; clone_size: once; d_call: TRBD1; j_call: TRBJ1-5; cdr3_nt: TGCGCCAGCAGCCAAGGGACAGGGGCCAATCAGCCCCAGCATTTT; cdr3_aa: CASSQGTGANQPQHF
v_call: TRBV27; clone_size: .; d_call: .; j_call: TRBJ2-1; cdr3_nt: TGTGCCAGCAGTTTCCTAACAGGCGCACCGGCGTTGTTCTTC; cdr3_aa: CASSFLTGAPALFF
v_call: TRBV7-9; clone_size: .; d_call: .; j_call: TRBJ2-2; cdr3_nt: TGTGCCAGCAGCCCGCTGACCGGTAACACCGGGGAGCTGTTTTTT; cdr3_aa: CASSPLTGNTGELFF
v_call: TRBV11-3; clone_size: .; d_call: .; j_call: TRBJ2-1; cdr3_nt: TGTGCCAGCAGCTTAGAGCGGGTAACTTACAATGAGCAGTTCTTC; cdr3_aa: CASSLERVTYNEQFF
v_call: TRBV4-1; clone_size: .; d_call: TRBD2; j_call: TRBJ2-7; cdr3_nt: TGCGCCAGCAGCCCCGGGGCGGCGGGGGGTATCTACGAGCAGTACTTC; cdr3_aa: CASSPGAAGGIYEQYF
v_call: TRBV19; clone_size: .; d_call: TRBD2; j_call: TRBJ2-1; cdr3_nt: TGTGCCAGTAGTATGCCTAGCGGGGGATTCTACAATGAGCAGTTCTTC; cdr3_aa: CASSMPSGGFYNEQFF
v_call: TRBV9; clone_size: .; d_call: .; j_call: TRBJ2-1; cdr3_nt: TGTGCCAGCAGCGTAGGGTACAGCTCCTACAATGAGCAGTTCTTC; cdr3_aa: CASSVGYSSYNEQFF
v_call: TRBV15; clone_size: .; d_call: TRBD1; j_call: TRBJ1-2; cdr3_nt: TGTGCCACCAGCAATAACAGGGGGCTTAACTATGGCTACACCTTC; cdr3_aa: CATSNNRGLNYGYTF
v_call: TRBV5-3; clone_size: .; d_call: TRBD2; j_call: TRBJ2-7; cdr3_nt: TGTGCCAGAAGCTCTCGACTAGCGGCGGCCTACGAGCAGTACTTC; cdr3_aa: CARSSRLAAAYEQYF